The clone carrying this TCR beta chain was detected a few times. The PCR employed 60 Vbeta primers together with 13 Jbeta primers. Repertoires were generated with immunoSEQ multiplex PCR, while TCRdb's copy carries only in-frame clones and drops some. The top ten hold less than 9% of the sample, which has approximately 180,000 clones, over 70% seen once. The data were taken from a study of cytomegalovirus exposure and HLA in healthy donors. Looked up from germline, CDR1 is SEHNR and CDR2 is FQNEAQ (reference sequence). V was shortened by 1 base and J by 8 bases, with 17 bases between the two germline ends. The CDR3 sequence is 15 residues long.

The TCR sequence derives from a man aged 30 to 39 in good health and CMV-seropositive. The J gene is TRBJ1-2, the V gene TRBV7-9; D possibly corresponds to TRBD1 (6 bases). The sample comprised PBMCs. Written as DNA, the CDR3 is TGTGCCAGCAGCTTAGAGGATCGGGGGGCGTCGGGCTACACCTTC. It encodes CASSLEDRGASGYTF.